This is a list of T cell receptor beta chains from one sample in a study of metastatic and nonmetastatic thyroid tumors. TCRdb reprocessed the PCR reads using MiXCR. Of approximately 37,000 clones detected, 14% to 15% appear once; the ten largest clones hold around a fifth. The sequenced material came from blood. Receptor source: a male donor with papillary thyroid cancer or a benign thyroid nodule (not recorded which). Some clones in this sample may be carry-over from other donors' samples. Both conserved end residues are part of each CDR3. A D gene is named only where the DNA matches it firmly. Size is omitted from some rows. Given values are once, few, many or a class for expanded clones.

>TRBV19|TRBJ2-2|NA|many
CASSIQIPTGELFF
TGTGCCAGTAGTATACAGATTCCCACCGGGGAGCTGTTTTTT
>TRBV27|TRBJ2-7|NA|many
CASSLSAGNSYEQYF
TGTGCCAGCAGTTTATCGGCCGGGAACTCCTACGAGCAGTACTTC
>TRBV2|TRBJ1-5|NA|many
CASSEEGVQPQHF
TGTGCCAGCAGTGAAGAAGGCGTTCAGCCCCAGCATTTT
>TRBV13|TRBJ2-3|TRBD1|few
CASSSTGTGGTDTQYF
TGTGCCAGCAGCTCTACCGGGACAGGGGGGACAGATACGCAGTATTTT
>TRBV20-1|TRBJ2-1|NA|many
CSAPETGLDEQFF
TGCAGTGCCCCAGAGACCGGGTTAGATGAGCAGTTCTTC
>TRBV20-1|TRBJ2-1|NA|NA
CSALRPGGRLNEQFF
TGCAGTGCTCTCCGCCCTGGGGGACGGCTCAATGAGCAGTTCTTC
>TRBV12-3/TRBV12-4|TRBJ2-1|NA|NA
CASRQTVPRGWEDEQFF
TGTGCCAGCAGACAGACCGTACCGCGGGGCTGGGAAGATGAGCAGTTCTTC
>TRBV6-2/TRBV6-3|TRBJ1-2|NA|medium-sized
CASRPRSGGLYGYTF
TGTGCCAGCAGACCCCGGTCCGGTGGGCTTTATGGCTACACCTTC
>TRBV7-3|TRBJ1-1|NA|many
CASSLGNADTEAFF
TGTGCCAGCAGCTTAGGTAACGCTGACACTGAAGCTTTCTTT
>TRBV30|TRBJ1-3|NA|many
CAWSVGSSGNTIYF
TGTGCCTGGAGTGTGGGGTCCTCTGGAAACACCATATATTTT
>TRBV28|TRBJ1-3|NA|few
CASRQLHGAGGNTIYF
TGTGCCAGCAGACAGCTACATGGGGCGGGCGGAAACACCATATATTTT
>TRBV29-1|TRBJ2-5|NA|many
CSVEKVPGVETQYF
TGCAGCGTTGAAAAGGTACCGGGGGTTGAGACCCAGTACTTC
>TRBV2|TRBJ1-2|NA|many
CASSVRSVGGYTF
TGTGCCAGCAGTGTTAGAAGTGTTGGTGGCTACACCTTC
>TRBV7-3|TRBJ2-1|TRBD2|many
CASSLSSGSFREQFF
TGTGCCAGCAGCTTAAGCAGCGGGAGCTTCCGTGAGCAGTTCTTC
>TRBV5-1|TRBJ1-2|TRBD1|many
CASSQEGAGYGYTF
TGCGCCAGCAGCCAGGAGGGGGCGGGCTATGGCTACACCTTC
>TRBV20-1|TRBJ2-7|NA|many
CSATMGGKIYEQYF
TGCAGTGCTACTATGGGGGGAAAGATCTACGAGCAGTACTTC
>TRBV20-1|TRBJ1-6|TRBD1|many
CSASGGQGNSPLHF
TGCAGTGCTAGTGGAGGACAGGGGAATTCACCCCTCCACTTT
>TRBV6-1|TRBJ1-2|NA|NA
CASSTTQGYTF
TGTGCCAGCAGTACAACACAGGGCTACACCTTC
>TRBV2|TRBJ1-4|TRBD1|many
CASILGGTGKKLFF
TGTGCCAGCATCCTCGGTGGGACAGGGAAAAAACTGTTTTTT
>TRBV11-2|TRBJ1-1|NA|many
CASSSSQGVDTEAFF
TGTGCCAGCAGCTCTTCACAGGGTGTGGACACTGAAGCTTTCTTT
>TRBV20-1|TRBJ1-3|TRBD1|many
CSAPGTASGNTIYF
TGCAGTGCCCCTGGGACAGCCTCTGGAAACACCATATATTTT
>TRBV5-1|TRBJ2-5|TRBD2|many
CASSLGTSGAPETQYF
TGCGCCAGCAGCTTGGGGACTAGCGGGGCTCCAGAGACCCAGTACTTC
>TRBV5-1|TRBJ2-7|NA|NA
CASSLAIRASYEQYF
TGCGCCAGCAGCTTGGCCATCAGGGCCTCCTACGAGCAGTACTTC
>TRBV2|TRBJ1-5|NA|NA
CASSEGGTRANQPQHF
TGTGCCAGCAGTGAAGGTGGGACCAGAGCCAATCAGCCCCAGCATTTT
>TRBV19|TRBJ2-1|NA|NA
CASSIDPTIAYYNEQFF
TGTGCCAGTAGTATAGACCCTACTATCGCCTACTACAATGAGCAGTTCTTC
>TRBV19|TRBJ2-7|TRBD1|many
CASSIVGQGIYEQYF
TGTGCCAGTAGTATTGTGGGACAGGGAATCTACGAGCAGTACTTC
>TRBV18|TRBJ2-7|TRBD2|many
CASSPLGLAGDEQYF
TGTGCCAGCTCACCACTAGGTCTAGCGGGTGATGAGCAGTACTTC
>TRBV12-3/TRBV12-4|TRBJ2-5|NA|few
CASSLTAGQETQYF
TGTGCCAGCAGTTTGACGGCAGGCCAAGAGACCCAGTACTTC
>TRBV27|TRBJ1-4|NA|many
CASSPGTGGEKLFF
TGTGCCAGCAGTCCGGGGACGGGCGGGGAAAAACTGTTTTTT
>TRBV27|TRBJ2-7|TRBD1|many
CASRGQGDYEQYF
TGTGCCAGCAGGGGACAGGGGGACTACGAGCAGTACTTC
>TRBV5-1|TRBJ1-5|TRBD1|many
CASSQGTGRMQPQHF
TGCGCCAGCAGCCAGGGGACAGGGAGAATGCAGCCCCAGCATTTT
>TRBV11-1|TRBJ2-7|NA|many
CASTRQRNSYEQYF
TGTGCCAGCACAAGACAGCGGAATTCCTACGAGCAGTACTTC
>TRBV6-1|TRBJ2-7|NA|many
CASSQEAGGTYEQYF
TGTGCCAGCAGTCAGGAGGCAGGGGGGACCTACGAGCAGTACTTC
>TRBV5-6|TRBJ1-2|TRBD1|NA
CASSLAGTDGYTF
TGTGCCAGCAGCTTGGCTGGGACAGATGGCTACACCTTC